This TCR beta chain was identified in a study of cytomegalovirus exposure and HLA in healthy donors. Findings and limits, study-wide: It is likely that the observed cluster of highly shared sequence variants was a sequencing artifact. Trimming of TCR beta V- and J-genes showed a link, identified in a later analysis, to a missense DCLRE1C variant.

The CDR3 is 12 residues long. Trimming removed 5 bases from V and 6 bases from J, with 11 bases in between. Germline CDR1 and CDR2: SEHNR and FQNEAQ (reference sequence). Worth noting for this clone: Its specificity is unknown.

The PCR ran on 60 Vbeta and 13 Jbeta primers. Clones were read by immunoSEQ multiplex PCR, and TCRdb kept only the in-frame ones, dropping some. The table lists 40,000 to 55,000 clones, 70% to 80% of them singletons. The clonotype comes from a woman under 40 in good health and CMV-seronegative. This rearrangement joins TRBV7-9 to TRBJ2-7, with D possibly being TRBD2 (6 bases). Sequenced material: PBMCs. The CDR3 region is CASSPTGGEQYF. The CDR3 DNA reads TGTGCCAGCAGCCCGACCGGGGGCGAGCAGTACTTC.